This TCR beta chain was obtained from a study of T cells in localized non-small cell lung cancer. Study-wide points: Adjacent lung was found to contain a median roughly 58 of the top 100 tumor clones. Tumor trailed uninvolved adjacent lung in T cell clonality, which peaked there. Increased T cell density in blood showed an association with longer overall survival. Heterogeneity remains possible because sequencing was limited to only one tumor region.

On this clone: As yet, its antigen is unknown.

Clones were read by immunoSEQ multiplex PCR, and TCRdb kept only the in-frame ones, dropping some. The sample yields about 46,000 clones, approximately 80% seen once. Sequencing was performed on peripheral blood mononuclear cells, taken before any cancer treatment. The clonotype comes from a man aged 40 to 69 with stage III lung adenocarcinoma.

CDR3 sequence (DNA): TGTGCCATCAGGGACGGACAGGGCGGAGATACGCAGTATTTT. Translation gives CAIRDGQGGDTQYF. V usage is TRBV10-3 and J usage is TRBJ2-3; 8 bases line up with TRBD1. J gave up 5 bases and V 6 bases, and 7 bases lay outside the gene matches. The germline CDR1 and CDR2 sequences are ENHRY and SYGVKD. The CDR3 contains 14 residues.